The 5 T cell receptor beta chains presented below share a single source sample, sequenced in a study of blood T cells in healthy people across ages. Sample-barcoded 5' priming and a J-beta primer mix drove a second PCR of roughly 6 to 12 cycles. MiXCR, applied by TCRdb to the 5' RACE reads, yields one record per CDR3 protein. Of some 1.8 million distinct CDR3 sequences in the sample, roughly 43% are singletons; the top ten hold 20% to 25%. The sequencing input was blood. The receptors come from a human donor in good health.

This clonotype was found once. The V and J genes are TRBV6-6 and TRBJ1-1; 7 bases are a match to TRBD1. This CDR3 has 16 amino acids. Germline loops: CDR1 MNHNY, CDR2 SVGAGI (reference sequence). V lost 0 bases and J lost 6; bases outside the gene matches: 10. CDR3 loop: CASSYSMGQYNSEAFF. The CDR3 DNA follows: TGTGCCAGCAGTTACTCGATGGGACAGTATAATTCTGAAGCTTTCTTT.

V is TRBV5-1 and J is TRBJ2-1, with no clear D. V was trimmed by 4 bases and J by 8 bases, leaving 13 bases between them. The V gene's germline CDR1 is SGHRS and CDR2 YFSETQ. The CDR3 has 13 amino acids. The CDR3 region is CASSAGPTDEQFF. The DNA for the CDR3 is TGCGCCAGCAGCGCCGGACCCACCGATGAGCAGTTCTTC.

This sequence joins TRBV7-9 and TRBJ2-1; possible D gene TRBD1, 5 bases. The CDR3 spans 14 residues. Trimming left V 5 bases short and J 8 bases short, with 16 bases between. CDR1 and CDR2 from the germline V gene are SEHNR and FQNEAQ (reference sequence). DNA for the CDR3: TGTGCCAGCAGCCGCGCCGGTGGGGCCGATGAGCAGTTCTTC. It translates to CASSRAGGADEQFF.

This chain joins TRBV12-3 or TRBV12-4 and TRBJ1-2; possibly TRBD1 for D (5 bases). V was cut by 2 bases and J by 6 bases, with 10 bases left in between. The CDR3 has 13 amino acids. The CDR3 is CASSLRRADGYTF. Here the CDR3 DNA reads TGTGCCAGCAGTTTACGCAGGGCAGATGGCTACACCTTC.

The chain uses TRBV21-1 and TRBJ2-7; the table's D call, TRBD2, has no DNA check behind it. TRBV21-1 is noted as a pseudogene. CDR3 length equals 15 residues. CDR3 loop: CASRRSPLLPYEQYF. The CDR3 DNA follows: TGTGCCAGCAGACGAAGTCCCCTACTCCCTTACGAGCAGTACTTC.